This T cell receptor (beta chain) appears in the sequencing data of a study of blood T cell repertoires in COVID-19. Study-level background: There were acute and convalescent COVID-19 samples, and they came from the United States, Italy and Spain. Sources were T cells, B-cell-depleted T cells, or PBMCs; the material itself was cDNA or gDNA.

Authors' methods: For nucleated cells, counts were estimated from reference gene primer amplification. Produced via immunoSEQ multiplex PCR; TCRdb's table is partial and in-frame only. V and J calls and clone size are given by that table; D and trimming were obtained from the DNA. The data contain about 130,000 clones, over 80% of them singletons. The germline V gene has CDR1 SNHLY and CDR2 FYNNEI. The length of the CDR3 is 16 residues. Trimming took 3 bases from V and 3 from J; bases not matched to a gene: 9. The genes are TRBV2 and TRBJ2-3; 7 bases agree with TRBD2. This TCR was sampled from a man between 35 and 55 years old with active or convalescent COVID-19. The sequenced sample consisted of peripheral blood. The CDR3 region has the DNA TGTGCCAGCAGTGAGCTGCGGACTAGTATAACAGATACGCAGTATTTT. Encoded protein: CASSELRTSITDTQYF.